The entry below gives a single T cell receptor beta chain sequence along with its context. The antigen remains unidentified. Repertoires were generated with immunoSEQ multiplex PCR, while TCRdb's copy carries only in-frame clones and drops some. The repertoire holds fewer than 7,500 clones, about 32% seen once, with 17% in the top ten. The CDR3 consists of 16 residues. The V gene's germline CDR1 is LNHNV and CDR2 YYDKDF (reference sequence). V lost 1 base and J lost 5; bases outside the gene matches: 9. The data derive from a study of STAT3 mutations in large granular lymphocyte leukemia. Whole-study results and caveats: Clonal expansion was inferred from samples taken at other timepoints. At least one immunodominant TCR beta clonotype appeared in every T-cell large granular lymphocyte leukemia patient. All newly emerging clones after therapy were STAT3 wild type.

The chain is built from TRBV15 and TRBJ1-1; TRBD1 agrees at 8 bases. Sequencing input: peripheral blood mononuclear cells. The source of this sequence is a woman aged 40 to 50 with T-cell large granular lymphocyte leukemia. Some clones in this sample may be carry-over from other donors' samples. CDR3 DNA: TGTGCCACCAGCAGAGGGTGGACAGGGCATGATACTGAAGCTTTCTTT. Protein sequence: CATSRGWTGHDTEAFF.